A selection of T cell receptor beta chains follows, all from one sample in a study of T-cell reconstitution after alpha-beta-depleted transplantation in children. TCRdb used MiXCR to reprocess the PCR reads, holding one entry per CDR3 protein. The sample carries just over 950,000 distinct CDR3 sequences, about 29% recorded once. The material sequenced was PBMCs, mostly from graft donor cells, taken 360 days after TCRalphabeta/CD19-depleted stem cell transplant. These receptors were taken from a boy under two years old who had a stem cell transplant for SCID, so the T cells may come from the graft donor. CDR3s include the opening cysteine and the closing phenylalanine or tryptophan. A D gene is named only where the DNA matches it firmly. Clone size appears in some rows only: once, few, many, or a class for an expanded clone.

>TRBV20-1|15|TRBJ2-7|TRBD2|-
CSASPRGLATYEQYF
TGCAGTGCTAGCCCCCGAGGACTAGCCACCTACGAGCAGTACTTC
>TRBV6-1|14|TRBJ2-1|-|-
CASSQGHPLDEQFF
TGTGCCAGCAGCCAGGGACACCCCCTAGATGAGCAGTTCTTC
>TRBV20-1|13|TRBJ1-4|TRBD1|-
CSARTGGRRKLFF
TGCAGTGCCCGGACAGGGGGCCGTAGAAAACTGTTTTTT
>TRBV5-1|17|TRBJ2-1|-|few
CASSWGVADSSYNEQFF
TGCGCCAGCAGCTGGGGTGTGGCAGATAGCTCCTACAATGAGCAGTTCTTC
>TRBV6-1|15|TRBJ1-2|TRBD1|-
CASSHNRGDGYGYTF
TGTGCCAGCAGCCACAACAGGGGAGATGGCTATGGCTACACCTTC
>TRBV5-5|15|TRBJ1-1|-|few
CASSFHEAGDTEAFF
TGTGCCAGCAGCTTTCACGAGGCCGGGGACACTGAAGCTTTCTTT
>TRBV12-3/TRBV12-4|15|TRBJ2-7|-|few
CASSLGVAIGDEQYF
TGTGCCAGCAGTTTGGGGGTCGCAATCGGGGACGAGCAGTACTTC
>TRBV5-1|15|TRBJ2-1|TRBD1|-
CASSFTGAFGPEQFF
TGCGCCAGCAGCTTCACAGGGGCGTTCGGGCCTGAGCAGTTCTTC
>TRBV7-3|16|TRBJ1-2|-|few
CASSSARGRINYGYTF
TGTGCCAGCAGCTCCGCCCGCGGTAGGATTAACTATGGCTACACCTTC
>TRBV2|12|TRBJ1-2|-|few
CASPGESYGYTF
TGTGCCAGTCCAGGGGAGAGCTATGGCTACACCTTC
>TRBV7-2|12|TRBJ2-5|-|-
CASSPPWETQYF
TGTGCCAGCAGCCCCCCGTGGGAGACCCAGTACTTC
>TRBV7-2|14|TRBJ2-1|-|-
CASSAQQGLGEQFF
TGTGCCAGCAGCGCTCAGCAGGGACTGGGTGAGCAGTTCTTC
>TRBV5-1|17|TRBJ2-1|TRBD2|few
CASSLVSGGPPYNEQFF
TGCGCCAGCAGCTTGGTTAGCGGGGGCCCCCCCTACAATGAGCAGTTCTTC
>TRBV4-2|16|TRBJ2-5|-|few
CASSQELPSPKETQYF
TGTGCCAGCAGCCAAGAACTTCCTTCCCCGAAAGAGACCCAGTACTTC
>TRBV25-1|13|TRBJ2-3|-|many
CASSDFGAGTQYF
TGTGCCAGCAGTGACTTTGGGGCGGGTACGCAGTATTTT
>TRBV20-1|15|TRBJ2-5|TRBD2|-
CSASGGGWAQETQYF
TGCAGTGCTAGCGGCGGGGGATGGGCACAAGAGACCCAGTACTTC
>TRBV12-3/TRBV12-4|15|TRBJ2-7|-|-
CASSLRDRQLYEQYF
TGTGCCAGCAGTTTGAGGGACCGCCAACTCTACGAGCAGTACTTC
>TRBV7-9|13|TRBJ1-2|-|few
CASSLADSYGYTF
TGTGCCAGCAGCTTAGCGGACAGCTATGGCTACACCTTC
>TRBV20-1|13|TRBJ1-2|-|-
CSAVAGRDYGYTF
TGCAGTGCCGTGGCGGGACGGGACTATGGCTACACCTTC
>TRBV6-1|14|TRBJ2-1|TRBD1|few
CASSKLGQGAEQFF
TGTGCCAGCAGTAAACTAGGACAGGGCGCTGAGCAGTTCTTC
>TRBV12-3/TRBV12-4|14|TRBJ2-7|-|-
CASTDRSGPYEQYF
TGTGCCAGCACCGATCGGTCCGGGCCCTACGAGCAGTACTTC
>TRBV11-1|18|TRBJ2-6|-|few
CASSSLQGRNSGANVLTF
TGTGCCAGCAGCTCACTACAGGGACGTAACTCTGGGGCCAACGTCCTGACTTTC
>TRBV6-2/TRBV6-3|10|TRBJ1-2|-|-
CASKRNGYTF
TGTGCCAGCAAACGCAATGGCTACACCTTC
>TRBV2|12|TRBJ2-2|-|few
CASRSDGGELFF
TGTGCCAGCAGGTCGGATGGCGGGGAGCTGTTTTTT
>TRBV20-1|17|TRBJ2-7|TRBD2|few
CSARATSGTSGAYEQYF
TGCAGTGCTAGGGCGACATCCGGGACTAGCGGAGCGTACGAGCAGTACTTC